Listed below are T cell receptor beta chains from one sample, sequenced in a study of OX40 agonist ivuxolimab in advanced cancers. Clones were read by immunoSEQ multiplex PCR, and TCRdb kept only the in-frame ones, dropping some. The table records about 77,000 clones, around 92% of them present only once. Sequences were derived from CD4+ or CD8+ T cells sorted from blood, sampled in a trial of the OX40 agonist ivuxolimab. The origin of the receptors is an adult with an advanced solid tumor such as melanoma, head and neck, liver or kidney cancer. Both conserved end residues are part of each CDR3. The D gene is left open where the match is weak. A clone size is listed for some rows: how often the clone was seen (once, few, many), or a class if it is expanded.

>TRBV29-1|NA|NA|TRBJ1-2
TGCAGCACCGGGGAGCAGGACTATGGCTACACCTTC
CSTGEQDYGYTF
>TRBV28|NA|NA|TRBJ1-5
TGTGCCAGCAGTTTTACCAGCAATCAGCCCCAGCATTTT
CASSFTSNQPQHF
>TRBV7-9|TRBD1|NA|TRBJ1-1
TGTGCCAGCAGCTTTAACAGGGGGCCGAACACTGAAGCTTTCTTT
CASSFNRGPNTEAFF
>TRBV2|NA|NA|TRBJ1-1
TGTGCCAGCTCCCCCCGGGAGAACACTGAAGCTTTCTTT
CASSPRENTEAFF
>TRBV5-1|TRBD1|NA|TRBJ2-3
TGCGCCAGCAGCGTACGGGACAGTTTAGGAGATACGCAGTATTTT
CASSVRDSLGDTQYF
>TRBV28|TRBD1|NA|TRBJ1-4
TGTGCCAGCACCTCTCCCCGACAGGGGGCTGGAGAAAAACTGTTTTTT
CASTSPRQGAGEKLFF
>TRBV6-5|NA|NA|TRBJ1-5
TGTGCCAGCAGTCCAATGGCAGACTATCAGCCCCAGCATTTT
CASSPMADYQPQHF
>TRBV21-1|NA|NA|TRBJ2-1
TGTGCCAGCAGCAAAGGCGTGACAGGACGCTCCTACAATGAGCAGTTCTTC
CASSKGVTGRSYNEQFF
>TRBV18|NA|NA|TRBJ1-2
TGTGCCAGCCACGTGGGGGGAACTAACTATGGCTACACCTTC
CASHVGGTNYGYTF
>TRBV29-1|TRBD1|NA|TRBJ1-1
TGCAGCGTTAGACCGGGACAGGGGGACACTGAAGCTTTCTTT
CSVRPGQGDTEAFF
>TRBV5-4|TRBD2|NA|TRBJ2-1
TGTGCCAGCAGCAGGACTAGCGGCAATGAGCAGTTCTTC
CASSRTSGNEQFF
>TRBV2|NA|NA|TRBJ1-2
TGTGCCAGCACCCAGGAGGGTCGTGCGAACTATGGCTACACCTTC
CASTQEGRANYGYTF
>TRBV4-1|NA|NA|TRBJ1-2
TGCGCCAGCAGCCAAGATCACCCGGCGCGCTATGGCTACACCTTC
CASSQDHPARYGYTF
>TRBV6-5|NA|NA|TRBJ2-3
TGTGCGACCAATGGAATCGATACGCAGTATTTT
CATNGIDTQYF
>TRBV5-1|NA|NA|TRBJ1-1
TGCGCCAGCAGCTTGGAAGGGTACGGCACTGAAGCTTTCTTT
CASSLEGYGTEAFF
>TRBV15|TRBD2|once|TRBJ2-3
TGTGCCACCGATCCGGGACTAGCGGGTTACGATACGCAGTATTTT
CATDPGLAGYDTQYF
>TRBV6-6|TRBD1|NA|TRBJ1-4
TGTGCCGGGCAGACAGGGGGCGAGGAAAAACTGTTTTTT
CAGQTGGEEKLFF
>TRBV18|NA|NA|TRBJ2-5
TGTGCCAGCTCACCACCGGCGGGGAGCCAAGAGACCCAGTACTTC
CASSPPAGSQETQYF
>TRBV9|TRBD1|NA|TRBJ2-7
TGTGCCAGCAGTCGTAATACAGGGGGTCTTCTCTACGAGCAGTACTTC
CASSRNTGGLLYEQYF
>TRBV5-1|TRBD2|NA|TRBJ2-2
TGCGCCAGCAGCTTGCGGGAGGGCCGTGGGGAGCTGTTTTTT
CASSLREGRGELFF
>TRBV7-2|NA|NA|TRBJ1-4
TGTGCCAGCAGCTTAGGGCATCTAGATAATGAAAAACTGTTTTTT
CASSLGHLDNEKLFF
>TRBV6-5|NA|NA|TRBJ2-7
TGTGCCACCACAGGGGAGGTGCAGTACTTC
CATTGEVQYF
>TRBV2|TRBD1|NA|TRBJ1-1
TGTGCCAGCGCTGCGGGGCAGGGGGGTGAAGCTTTCTTT
CASAAGQGGEAFF
>TRBV19|TRBD2|NA|TRBJ2-5
TGTGCCAGTAGTATGATCGGCGGAGCGGGGGGGCCAGGAGAGACCCAGTACTTC
CASSMIGGAGGPGETQYF
>TRBV7-2|NA|NA|TRBJ1-6
TGTGCCAGCAGCTCTATGACTAATTCACCCCTCCACTTT
CASSSMTNSPLHF
>TRBV6-1|NA|NA|TRBJ1-4
TGTGCCAGCAGTGAATTCGGGCGAGAAAAACTGTTTTTT
CASSEFGREKLFF
>TRBV5-6|NA|NA|TRBJ1-2
TGTGCCAGCACCCCGGGACCCCTCTACTATGGCTACACCTTC
CASTPGPLYYGYTF
>TRBV28|NA|NA|TRBJ1-1
TGTGCCAGCAGTTCCGCTGGGGGCTGGAACACTGAAGCTTTCTTT
CASSSAGGWNTEAFF
>TRBV5-1|TRBD2|NA|TRBJ2-2
TGCGCCAGCAGCTCCGCACTTACTAGCGTTCCCGGGGAGCTGTTTTTT
CASSSALTSVPGELFF
>TRBV2|TRBD1|NA|TRBJ1-5
TGTGCCAGCAGGTACTGGACAGGGGGCGGCAATCAGCCCCAGCATTTT
CASRYWTGGGNQPQHF
>TRBV20-1|NA|NA|TRBJ2-1
TGCAGTGCTAGGAGAGCGGATGAGCAGTTCTTC
CSARRADEQFF
>TRBV18|NA|NA|TRBJ1-4
TGTGCCAGCTCACGCGCAGGGGCAACTAATGAAAAACTGTTTTTT
CASSRAGATNEKLFF
>TRBV2|TRBD1|NA|TRBJ1-1
TGTGCCAGCAATACCGGGACAGGGGCGACCCAAGCTTTCTTT
CASNTGTGATQAFF
>TRBV13|NA|NA|TRBJ2-7
TGTGCCAGCAGCCGCCTAGACGGGAAGGCCTACGAGCAGTACTTC
CASSRLDGKAYEQYF
>TRBV30|NA|NA|TRBJ2-7
TGTGCCTGGAGGGAAATGAGGCGCTACGAGCAGTACTTC
CAWREMRRYEQYF
>TRBV14|TRBD1|NA|TRBJ2-5
TGTGCCAGCAGCCCATATACAGGGGAAGTACGAGAGACCCAGTACTTC
CASSPYTGEVRETQYF
>TRBV7-2|NA|NA|TRBJ1-4
TGTGCCAGCAGCTCGGGCCCAGGGGAAAAACTGTTTTTT
CASSSGPGEKLFF
>TRBV18|NA|NA|TRBJ2-5
TGTGCCAGCTCACCCGGTTTAGGGGGATGGTCCCAGTACTTC
CASSPGLGGWSQYF
>TRBV19|NA|few|TRBJ2-7
TGTGCCAGTAGTATTAGCCCAGGGAACGAGCAGTACTTC
CASSISPGNEQYF
>TRBV7-9|NA|NA|TRBJ2-7
TGTGCCAGCAGCCCGCCCGGGGCCTCCTACGAGCAGTACTTC
CASSPPGASYEQYF
>TRBV19|NA|NA|TRBJ1-2
TGTGCCAGTAGCTTCCCCGACAGGAGTAACTATGGCTACACCTTC
CASSFPDRSNYGYTF
>TRBV5-1|NA|NA|TRBJ1-4
TGCGCCAGCAGTTACCAGACGGGGGAAAAACTGTTTTTT
CASSYQTGEKLFF
>TRBV5-1|NA|NA|TRBJ2-7
TGCGCCAGCAGCCCCTTGACTGGGGTAAGGTCCGAGCAGTACTTC
CASSPLTGVRSEQYF
>TRBV6-1|NA|NA|TRBJ1-2
TGTGCCAGCAGTCCCACGGAGTGGGGCTACACCTTC
CASSPTEWGYTF
>TRBV28|TRBD1|NA|TRBJ1-1
TGTGCCAGCAGCCGAGAGGACAGGCAAAATGAAGCTTTCTTT
CASSREDRQNEAFF
>TRBV18|TRBD1|NA|TRBJ1-4
TGTGCCAGCTCATTCCCCGGGACAGGGAATGAAAAACTGTTTTTT
CASSFPGTGNEKLFF
>TRBV10-3|TRBD2|NA|TRBJ2-1
TGTGCCATCAGTGGGACTAGCGGGAGCCTAAATGAGCAGTTCTTC
CAISGTSGSLNEQFF
>TRBV7-2|NA|NA|TRBJ1-1
TGTGCCAGCAGCTTAGGGCGTAGCGTGACTGAAGCTTTCTTT
CASSLGRSVTEAFF
>TRBV7-8|NA|NA|TRBJ1-1
TGTGCCAGCAGCCCAAGGGTAAGGGGAACTGAAGCTTTCTTT
CASSPRVRGTEAFF
>TRBV27|NA|NA|TRBJ1-6
TGTGCCAGCAGCCTCAGGGTACTAACTGAGTCACCCCTCCACTTT
CASSLRVLTESPLHF
>TRBV28|NA|NA|TRBJ2-1
TGTGCCAGCACCGTGGGGGCCCATTACAATGAGCAGTTCTTC
CASTVGAHYNEQFF
>TRBV6-5|NA|NA|TRBJ1-2
TGTGCCAGCAGTTACCAAAGGCGGGCAACGGGGGGCTACACCTTC
CASSYQRRATGGYTF
>TRBV5-1|NA|once|TRBJ1-1
TGCGCCAGCAGCTCGGGGACAATTAACACTGAAGCTTTCTTT
CASSSGTINTEAFF
>TRBV5-1|NA|NA|TRBJ2-1
TGCGCCAGCAGCTCTCCGGCCTCCTACAATGAGCAGTTCTTC
CASSSPASYNEQFF